Shown below are 20 T cell receptor beta chains from a single sample sequenced in a study of T cells in Graves' hyperthyroidism and ophthalmopathy. Using RNA transcripts as the source, TCR beta CDR3 regions were amplified. With the HTBI primer set, the TCR CDR3 went through a first round of RT-PCR. TCRdb reprocessed the multiplex PCR reads with MiXCR, giving one entry per CDR3 protein. The data contain some 600,000 distinct CDR3 sequences, approximately 14% of them singletons. Sequenced: blood. These receptors originate from a woman aged 30 to 39 with Graves' hyperthyroidism that later progressed to Graves' ophthalmopathy.

This clonotype was detected many times. The chain carries TRBV24-1 and TRBJ1-2; D is undetermined. The CDR3 spans 14 residues. V was cut by 2 bases and J by 5 bases, with 11 bases left in between. Per the germline V gene, CDR1 is KGHDR and CDR2 is SFDVKD. The CDR3 sequence: CATSDSSLTYGYTF. CDR3 sequence (DNA): TGTGCCACCAGTGATTCCTCCCTTACGTATGGCTACACCTTC.

This clonotype showed up many times. The chain employs TRBV6-1 and TRBJ2-5; tentatively, D is TRBD2 (6 bases). CDR3 length equals 13 residues. Trimming cost V 7 bases and J 5 bases, with 14 bases left between them. The germline CDR1 and CDR2 sequences are MNHNS and SASEGT. CDR3 coding DNA: TGTGCCAGCACCCGGGACTCGGATGAGACCCAGTACTTC. As protein: CASTRDSDETQYF.

This clonotype appeared a few times. The chain employs TRBV6-1 and TRBJ1-4; possibly TRBD1 for D (6 bases). The V end was cut by 0 bases, the J end by 3 bases, with 11 bases between. Germline CDR1 reads MNHNS; CDR2 reads SASEGT. The CDR3 contains 16 residues. The CDR3 here is CASSEAPDRPNEKLFF. The DNA of the CDR3 is TGTGCCAGCAGTGAAGCCCCGGACAGACCTAATGAAAAACTGTTTTTT.

This clonotype was found many times. The chain joins TRBV6-1 to TRBJ1-1; perhaps TRBD1 as D (5 bases). Looked up from germline, CDR1 is MNHNS and CDR2 is SASEGT. This CDR3 contains 15 residues. Trimming pared 7 bases from V and 4 bases from J, leaving 19 bases between. CDR3 sequence (DNA): TGTGCCAGCAAAACCCCGACCAGGGAAGGCACTGAAGCTTTCTTT. It translates to CASKTPTREGTEAFF.

The chain recombines TRBV19 with TRBJ2-2, with TRBD2 matching 8 bases. The CDR3 covers 17 residues. With 1 base clipped from V and 6 bases from J, the junction kept 10 bases outside the gene matches. The germline V gene encodes CDR1 LNHDA and CDR2 SQIVND (reference sequence). CDR3 nucleotide sequence: TGTGCCAGTAGTATAGCCCGGGGGGGAGGGCCCGCCGGGGAGCTGTTTTTT. This codes for CASSIARGGGPAGELFF.

This clonotype came up many times. The V gene is TRBV11-2, the J gene TRBJ1-3; D gene ambiguous. Germline CDR1 reads SGHAT; CDR2 reads FQNNGV. The V and J ends lost 5 bases and 0 bases respectively, with 14 bases between them. The CDR3 length is 16 residues. In DNA form, the CDR3 reads TGTGCCAGCAGCCCAAACGGACGGGTCTCTGGAAACACCATATATTTT. It yields the protein CASSPNGRVSGNTIYF.

There are a few counts of this clonotype. The chain joins TRBV5-1 to TRBJ1-1; TRBD1 might be the D (5 bases). CDR1 SGHRS and CDR2 YFSETQ come from the germline V gene. The germline V and J ends were trimmed by 1 base and 1 base, with 8 bases remaining between them. The CDR3 extends over 14 amino acids. The CDR3: CASSLSGTNTEAFF. CDR3 DNA: TGCGCCAGCAGCTTGTCTGGGACGAACACTGAAGCTTTCTTT.

To note about this clonotype: With a much larger clone just one base away, this may be a read error. This chain uses TRBV30 with TRBJ2-3, with 14 bases that match TRBD2. Germline CDR1 GTSNPN, CDR2 SVGIG (reference sequence). This CDR3 comprises 17 residues. J lost 5 bases, V lost 3 bases, and 10 bases had no gene match. The DNA for the CDR3 is TGTGCCTGGAGCCGCGGGACTAGCGGGAGTTTTGTAGATACGCAGTATTTT. Its translation: CAWSRGTSGSFVDTQYF.

This clonotype was counted ten times or more. V usage is TRBV14 and J usage is TRBJ2-2; the D gene is possibly TRBD2 (5 bases). This CDR3 is built from 19 residues. From germline, CDR1 is SGHDN and CDR2 FVKESK. Trimming removed 0 bases from V and 0 bases from J, with 17 bases in between. CDR3 region: CASSQDRPEAFANTGELFF. Written as DNA, the CDR3 is TGTGCCAGCAGCCAAGATCGCCCGGAGGCATTCGCGAACACCGGGGAGCTGTTTTTT.

This clonotype was recorded at least ten times. The rearrangement links TRBV20-1 to TRBJ2-7; perhaps TRBD2 as D (5 bases). CDR1 DFQATT and CDR2 SNEGSKA come from the germline V gene (reference sequence). The germline V and J ends were trimmed by 0 bases and 4 bases, with 19 bases remaining between them. The CDR3 contains 16 residues. DNA for the CDR3: TGCAGTGCTAGAGATCCCGGCCCAAGAGGACTTTACGAGCAGTACTTC. Protein: CSARDPGPRGLYEQYF.

The chain combines TRBV4-1 with TRBJ1-1, with no clear D. The CDR3 sequence is 14 residues long. Trimming stripped 0 bases from V and 4 bases from J, with 9 bases between. From germline, CDR1 is MGHRA and CDR2 YSYEKL. CDR3 nucleotide sequence: TGCGCCAGCAGCCAAGAGACAAGTGGCACTGAAGCTTTCTTT. The encoded protein is CASSQETSGTEAFF.

This clonotype was counted many times. The chain recombines TRBV7-2 with TRBJ2-1; D gene uncertain. The CDR3 is 15 amino acids. The germline CDR1 and CDR2 sequences are SGHTA and FQGNSA. The ends were cut back, 2 bases at V and 0 bases at J, with 8 bases in the middle. In nucleotides, the CDR3 is TGTGCCAGCAGCTTAATCCTGAGCTCCTACAATGAGCAGTTCTTC. It specifies CASSLILSSYNEQFF.

This clonotype was detected many times. The V gene is TRBV11-1, the J gene TRBJ1-1; TRBD1 agrees at 7 bases. Trimming cost V 5 bases and J 0 bases; bases outside gene matches: 9. Germline V gene data show CDR1 as SGHAT and CDR2 as FQDESV (reference sequence). This CDR3 is built from 16 residues. The CDR3 spells CASSDPGQRLNTEAFF. Written as DNA, the CDR3 is TGTGCCAGCAGCGACCCGGGACAGAGATTGAACACTGAAGCTTTCTTT.

This clonotype was counted many times. The chain combines TRBV12-3 or TRBV12-4 with TRBJ1-5, with a possible D match to TRBD1 (5 bases). The CDR3 covers 21 residues. V was clipped by 1 base and J by 6 bases, with 31 bases between them. The CDR3 is CASSLVAWDPDPHRSFQPQHF. The CDR3, as DNA: TGTGCCAGCAGTTTAGTGGCGTGGGATCCGGACCCCCACAGGTCTTTTCAGCCCCAGCATTTT.

Notes on this clonotype: This clone may be a read error of a much larger clone one base away. The rearrangement joins TRBV5-1 to TRBJ2-3; 11 positions agree with TRBD2. The length of the CDR3 is 16 residues. Germline V lookup: CDR1 SGHRS, CDR2 YFSETQ. The CDR3, as DNA: TGCGCCAGCAGCGCCGCACCCGGGACTAGCGGAGATACGCGGTATTTT. It yields the protein CASSAAPGTSGDTRYF.

The rearrangement links TRBV3-1 to TRBJ2-5; D is unresolved. Germline loops: CDR1 LGHDT, CDR2 YNNKEL (reference sequence). There are 14 residues in the CDR3. V was clipped by 1 base and J by 2 bases, with 8 bases between them. The CDR3 DNA reads TGTGCCAGCAGCCAAGGTCAGCCGCAAGAGACCCAGTACTTC. Translating it yields CASSQGQPQETQYF.

This clonotype has a single count. The CDR3, as DNA: TGCGCCAGCAGCCGCCTCCCGGGACAGGGTGAAGAGACCCAGTACTTC. Its protein is CASSRLPGQGEETQYF. J is TRBJ2-5 and V is TRBV4-1; TRBD1 matches 9 bases. CDR1 and CDR2 from the germline V gene are MGHRA and YSYEKL. After removal of 4 bases from V and 3 bases from J, the junction contained 9 bases not matched to a gene. The CDR3 extends over 16 amino acids.

Note on this clonotype: Because it lacks the conserved phenylalanine or tryptophan at the end, this CDR3 is likely a read error. The rearrangement uses TRBV29-1 and TRBJ2-1; D gene uncertain. The CDR3 extends over 15 amino acids. Germline V gene sequence: CDR1 SQVTM, CDR2 ANQGSEA. Trimming shortened V by 0 bases and J by 0 bases, and 9 bases separated the two germline ends. CDR3 nucleotides: TGCAGCGTTGAAGATGGGTCCCGCTCCTACAATGAGCAGTTCCTC. It specifies CSVEDGSRSYNEQFL.

The chain carries TRBV11-2 and TRBJ2-5; 7 bases are shared with TRBD2. J was trimmed by 7 bases and V by 5 bases; bases with no gene match: 13. The V gene's germline CDR1 is SGHAT and CDR2 FQNNGV. The CDR3 sequence is 15 residues long. CDR3 loop: CASSQGLYQEMTQYF. In nucleotides, the CDR3 is TGTGCCAGCAGCCAGGGACTATATCAAGAGATGACCCAGTACTTC.

The chain employs TRBV30 and TRBJ2-1; 9 nucleotides align to TRBD2. The germline gives CDR1 GTSNPN, CDR2 SVGIG (reference sequence). Trimming took 5 bases from V and 9 from J; bases not matched to a gene: 17. The CDR3 loop spans 16 amino acids. In DNA form, the CDR3 reads TGTGCCTGGGAGGGGGGTAGCGGGAGTGAGATTAGTGAGCAGTTCTTC. Protein sequence: CAWEGGSGSEISEQFF.